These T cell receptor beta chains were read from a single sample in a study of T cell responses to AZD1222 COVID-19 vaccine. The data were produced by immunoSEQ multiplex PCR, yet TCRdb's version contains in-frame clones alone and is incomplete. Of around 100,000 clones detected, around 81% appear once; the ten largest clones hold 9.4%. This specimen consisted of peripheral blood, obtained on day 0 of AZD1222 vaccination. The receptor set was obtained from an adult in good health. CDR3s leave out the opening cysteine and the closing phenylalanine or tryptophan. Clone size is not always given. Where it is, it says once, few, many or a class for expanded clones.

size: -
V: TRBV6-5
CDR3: ASSFQGAPYGYT

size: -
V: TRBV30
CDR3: AWSGQEAYGYT

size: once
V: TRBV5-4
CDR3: ASSQPPGDEQY

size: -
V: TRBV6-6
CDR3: ASRRERGEKLF

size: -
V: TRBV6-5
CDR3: AIREGNLNSPLH

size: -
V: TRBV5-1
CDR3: ASSPAGYDEKLF

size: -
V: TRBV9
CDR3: ASSQPGGSLTDTQY

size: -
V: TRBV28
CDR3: ASSLFAANQLETQY

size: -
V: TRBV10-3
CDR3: AIREGTGGFRSYNEQF

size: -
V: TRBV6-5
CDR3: ASRRRGETQY

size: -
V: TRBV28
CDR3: ASSVAPMGYEQF

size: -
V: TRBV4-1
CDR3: ASSQDLASSSNQPQH

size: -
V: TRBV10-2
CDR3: ASSEGLRRGNYGYT

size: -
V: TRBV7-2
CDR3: ASSSGQGIWDST

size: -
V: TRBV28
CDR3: ASSLAHEQY

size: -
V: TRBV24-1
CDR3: ATSTRQGRTDTQY

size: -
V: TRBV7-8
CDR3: ASSLEGTGSTDTQY

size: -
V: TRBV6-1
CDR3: ATSLGQLNTDTQY

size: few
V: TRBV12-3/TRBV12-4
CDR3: ASSDSGANVLT

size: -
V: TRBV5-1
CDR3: ASSLGLAGGEETQY

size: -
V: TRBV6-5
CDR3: ASSGQLYEQS

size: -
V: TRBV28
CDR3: ASNGYPYYEQY

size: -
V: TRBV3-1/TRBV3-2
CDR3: ASSYRGGGPAF

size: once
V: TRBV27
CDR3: ASSLSQGSFNEQF

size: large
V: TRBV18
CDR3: ASSPPCPPKRTQPQH

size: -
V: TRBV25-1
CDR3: ASSPPGHRGEQY

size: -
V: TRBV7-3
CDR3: ASSLMARTNTGELF

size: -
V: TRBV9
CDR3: ASSPTGHSNQPQH

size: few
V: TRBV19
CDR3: ASNPLGANYGYT

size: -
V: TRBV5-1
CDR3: ASRVVAGVGEKLF

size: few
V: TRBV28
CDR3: ASSGDYYGYT

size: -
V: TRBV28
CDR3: ASSSGYRGNSPLH

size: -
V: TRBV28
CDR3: ASRNTGPRVQH

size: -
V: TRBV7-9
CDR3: ASSFLLAREQY

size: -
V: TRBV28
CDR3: ASSMNTEAF

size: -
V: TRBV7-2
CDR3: ASSGFTDTQY

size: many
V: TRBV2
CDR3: ASSEWGHGNSPLH

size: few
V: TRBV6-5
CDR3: ASSRSGGATDTQY

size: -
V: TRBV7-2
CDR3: ASSSGRLAGANEQF

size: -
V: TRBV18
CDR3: ASSDRVIGNQPQH

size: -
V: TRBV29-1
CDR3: SVEVGAGNQPQH

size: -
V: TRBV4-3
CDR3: ASSQFLAGTDTQY

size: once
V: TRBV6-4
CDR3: ASSEDWNTEAF

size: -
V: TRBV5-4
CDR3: ASSLTSGAVDTQY

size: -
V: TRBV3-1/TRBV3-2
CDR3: ASSQGGLGSYEQY

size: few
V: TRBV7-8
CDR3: ASSLILRSGGAPLH

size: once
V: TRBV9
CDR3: ASSEGGVMNTEAF

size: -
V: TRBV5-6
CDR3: ASSSVTERIAKNIQY

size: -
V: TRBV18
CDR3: ASSLGQGREKLF

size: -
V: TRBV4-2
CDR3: ASSQGELGLAGGETQY

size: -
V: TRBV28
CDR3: ASSGSYEQY

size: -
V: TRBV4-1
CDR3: PSSPGGASDTQY

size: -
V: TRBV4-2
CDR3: ASSQAWDRDSPLH

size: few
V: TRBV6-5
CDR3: ASSYSTAPGPQH

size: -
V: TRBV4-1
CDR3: ASSQQVSAEVANYGYT

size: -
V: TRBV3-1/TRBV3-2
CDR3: ASSQDKGYGYT

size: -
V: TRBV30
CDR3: AWTAGVVETQY

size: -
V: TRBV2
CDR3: ASSRQGSGNQPQH

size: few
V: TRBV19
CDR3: ASSMRTSGRAWELF

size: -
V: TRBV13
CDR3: ASSFETEAF